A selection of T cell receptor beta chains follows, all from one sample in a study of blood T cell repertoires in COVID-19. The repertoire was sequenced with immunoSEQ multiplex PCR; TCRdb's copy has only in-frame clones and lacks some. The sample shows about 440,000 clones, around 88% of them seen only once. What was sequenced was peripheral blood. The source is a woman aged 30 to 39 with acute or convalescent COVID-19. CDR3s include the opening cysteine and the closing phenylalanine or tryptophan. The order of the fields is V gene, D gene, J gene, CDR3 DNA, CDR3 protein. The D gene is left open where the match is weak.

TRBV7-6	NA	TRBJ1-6	TGTGCCAGCAGCTTAGATGGGAGCTATAATTCACCCCTCCACTTT	CASSLDGSYNSPLHF
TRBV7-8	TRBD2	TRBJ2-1	TGTGCCAGCAGTCCAAGCGGGAGCTCCTACAATGAGCAGTTCTTC	CASSPSGSSYNEQFF
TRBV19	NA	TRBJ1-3	TGTGCCAGTGGGAACAGGGCTGGAAACACCATATATTTT	CASGNRAGNTIYF
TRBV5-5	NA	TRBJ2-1	TGTGCCAGCAGCTTGGACGATACTAGCTACAATGAGCAGTTCTTC	CASSLDDTSYNEQFF
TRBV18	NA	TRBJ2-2	TGTGCCAGCTCACCAGGACAAGTCTTCGGGGAGCTGTTTTTT	CASSPGQVFGELFF
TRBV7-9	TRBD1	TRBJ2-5	TGTGCCAGCAGCCCCCCAACCGGGACAGGGTTCCAAGAGACCCAGTACTTC	CASSPPTGTGFQETQYF
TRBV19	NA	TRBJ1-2	TGTGCCAGTAGTTCTAACAGGGTTGGCTACACCTTC	CASSSNRVGYTF
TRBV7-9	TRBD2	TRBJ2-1	TGTGCCAGCAGCATACTAGCGGGGGATCGCAATGAGCAGTTCTTC	CASSILAGDRNEQFF
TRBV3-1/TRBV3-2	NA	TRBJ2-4	TGTGCCAGCAGCCAATCCGACATACGGTACTTC	CASSQSDIRYF
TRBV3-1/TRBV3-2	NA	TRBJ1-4	TGTGCCAGCAGCATCCAGGGGTTAGGAGAAAAACTGTTTTTT	CASSIQGLGEKLFF